The TCR beta chain under discussion was sequenced for a study of technical replicates of blood from a few donors. Some clones are missing from TCRdb's copy, which holds only in-frame ones; the method was immunoSEQ multiplex PCR. Of some 80,000 clones in the sample, about 91% were seen once. Trimming cost V 7 bases and J 4 bases, with 13 bases left between them. The CDR3 is made up of 13 amino acids. The germline V gene encodes CDR1 MNHEY and CDR2 SVGAGI. The clonotype was recovered from a human donor in good health. Sequencing was done on a sample of T cells isolated from PBMCs. The chain employs TRBV6-5 and TRBJ2-5; D is perhaps TRBD1 (6 bases). CDR3 sequence: CASTQTGSETQYF. The CDR3 DNA reads TGTGCCAGCACCCAAACAGGGTCAGAGACCCAGTACTTC.